This T cell receptor beta chain was documented in a study of glioma-infiltrating T cells. The study, taken as a whole, reports: Only very few CDR3 sequences appeared in both tissue and blood. Tissue-blood divergence was below expectation in non-neoplastic patients, above in gliomas.

The junction had 16 bases not matched to a gene; V was cut back by 4 bases and J by 5 bases. Germline CDR1 reads LNHDA; CDR2 reads SQIVND (reference sequence). This CDR3 is built from 17 residues. The iRepertoire nested amplicon-rescue multiplex PCR amplified TCR alpha and beta CDR3s from RNA. Tissue mRNA or PBMC total RNA, 100-400 ng, went into one-step reverse transcription and amplification. TCRdb recomputed calls from the multiplex PCR reads with MiXCR, one row per CDR3 protein. The repertoire includes thousands of distinct CDR3 sequences, nearly 45% of them detected once, and 24% sits in the top ten. A note on this clonotype: Its antigen is still unknown.

Sequencing was performed on glioma tissue, nonneoplastic brain tissue, or PBMCs (not recorded which). The receptor's source is a human donor with low-grade glioma or glioblastoma, undergoing nonglioma brain surgery, or in good health (not recorded which). The rearrangement uses TRBV19 and TRBJ2-7, with 8 bases matching TRBD1. The CDR3 loop is CASSTKLTGARYDEQYF. The CDR3 DNA is TGTGCCAGTAGTACAAAACTGACAGGGGCCCGTTATGACGAGCAGTACTTC.